This T cell receptor (beta chain) comes out of a study of CD8 T cells in Susac syndrome. Broader study findings: In its TCR sequencing and HLA analysis, the study acknowledged that the number of individuals was relatively small.

RNA, at about 0.45 to 1 ug, was reverse transcribed with random hexamers. Across 54 Vbeta and 13 Jbeta, TCR beta CDR3 was amplified with immunoSEQ multiplex PCR. Using its own MiXCR run on the immunoSEQ multiplex PCR reads, TCRdb lists one record per CDR3 protein. The sample lists more than 200,000 distinct CDR3 sequences, about 94% occurring once. This CDR3 spans 14 amino acids. V trimming: 8 bases; J trimming: 5 bases; junction bases outside the gene matches: 8. Germline loops: CDR1 LGHDT, CDR2 YNNKEL (reference sequence). The sample holds one count of this clonotype. What it binds is not known. Sequencing targeted TCR beta in T cells from blood (CD8+ and CD4+). The multiple sclerosis control cohort comprised treatment-naive individuals presenting with stable or active relapsing-remitting disease.

Sequencing was performed on CD8+ T cells from PBMCs. The rearrangement links TRBV3-1 to TRBJ1-1; 10 nucleotides agree with TRBD1. This TCR came from a human donor with multiple sclerosis. The CDR3 spells CASGTGQGYTEAFF. CDR3 DNA: TGTGCCAGCGGAACGGGACAGGGGTATACTGAAGCTTTCTTT. Full variable domain (rest looked up from reference TRBV3-1 and TRBJ1-1): DTAVSQTPKYLVTQMGNDKSIKCEQNLGHDTMYWYKQDSKKFLKIMFSYNNKELIINETVPNRFSPKSPDKAHLNLHINSLELGDSAVYFCASGTGQGYTEAFFGQGTRLTVV.